What follows is one T cell receptor beta chain and its context. Its target is unknown. The source of the sample is a study of cytomegalovirus exposure and HLA in healthy donors. Overall study findings and caveats: A later analysis reportedly identified an Asian-associated ancestry cluster as carrying fewer N-insertions than the approximately 710-donor mean. The majority of TCR sequences were rare, yet some public TCRs appeared in many donors.

PCR employed 60 Vbeta and 13 Jbeta primers. The table came from immunoSEQ multiplex PCR; TCRdb's copy has only in-frame clones and leaves some out. The table lists 250,000 or so clones, over 75% of them singletons. CDR3 length: 17 residues. Deletions cut 0 bases from V and 7 bases from J, with 19 bases between. Germline V CDR1 and CDR2: LGHNA, YNFKEQ. This chain joins TRBV4-2 and TRBJ2-1, with D perhaps TRBD2 (6 bases). What was sequenced was PBMCs. This sequence was found in a human donor in good health. The CDR3: CASSQDTSGVGSNEQFF. The CDR3 nucleotides read TGTGCCAGCAGCCAAGATACGAGCGGAGTCGGGAGTAATGAGCAGTTCTTC.